This T cell receptor (beta chain) appears in the sequencing data of a study of T-cell reconstitution after alpha-beta-depleted transplantation in children. CDR1 LNHNV and CDR2 YYDKDF come from the germline V gene (reference sequence). The CDR3 spans 14 residues. Trimming left V 5 bases short and J 1 base short, with 9 bases between. The TCRbeta library incorporated unique molecular identifiers. TCRdb analysed the PCR reads with MiXCR anew, one entry per CDR3 protein. The table has roughly 500,000 distinct CDR3 sequences, 15% to 20% seen once. This clonotype was seen ten or more times. This specimen was PBMCs from the stem cell graft donor, taken from the stem cell graft. The clonotype was recovered from a human donor who donated a stem cell graft to a child with acute lymphoblastic leukemia. The chain joins TRBV15 to TRBJ2-1; D perhaps matches TRBD2 (6 bases). CDR3 sequence (DNA): TGTGCCACCAGCGTTAGCGGATCCTACAATGAGCAGTTCTTC. Protein sequence: CATSVSGSYNEQFF.